This T cell receptor beta chain was recorded in a study of cytomegalovirus exposure and HLA in healthy donors. Study-level findings and limits: Presence/absence analyses assumed roughly uniform sequencing depth across donors. The study reported that TCR beta sequences accurately predicted HLA-A and HLA-B alleles in most subjects.

V shed 0 bases and J shed 1 base, with 7 bases lying between them. The CDR3 loop spans 14 amino acids. Germline V lookup: CDR1 MNHNS, CDR2 SASEGT. While unrecorded immune exposures were likely, the donors were nominally healthy when sampled. On this clone: What it recognizes is unknown.

The PCR employed 60 Vbeta primers together with 13 Jbeta primers. The method was immunoSEQ multiplex PCR; TCRdb's version includes in-frame clones alone and lacks a portion of them. The data hold roughly 190,000 clones, with roughly four fifths observed a single time. This chain uses TRBV6-1 with TRBJ2-7; D may be TRBD2 (5 bases). What was sequenced was PBMCs. The clonotype originates from a woman aged 30 to 39 in good health and CMV-seropositive. The CDR3 sequence is CASSEAWESYEQYF. CDR3 in DNA: TGTGCCAGCAGTGAAGCCTGGGAGTCCTACGAGCAGTACTTC.